This T cell receptor (beta chain) appears in the sequencing data of a study of shared clonotypes between healthy human individuals. Germline V gene data show CDR1 as SGHNT and CDR2 as YYREEE (reference sequence). V lost 4 bases and J lost 1; bases outside the gene matches: 8. The CDR3 runs to 16 residues. The protocol was immunoSEQ multiplex PCR, while the TCRdb copy is restricted to in-frame clones and leaves out a portion. The sample includes fewer than 2.5 million clones, approximately 93% of them seen just once. The sequenced material came from naive CD4+ T cells from PBMCs. Subset defined: CD45RA+ positively selected. This rearrangement joins TRBV5-4 to TRBJ2-1; 7 bases line up with TRBD1. The source of this sequence is a man younger than 35 in good health. Some clones in this sample may be carry-over from other donors' samples. CDR3 protein: CASSPRDSKSYNEQFF. Here the CDR3 DNA reads TGTGCCAGCAGCCCTAGGGACAGTAAATCCTACAATGAGCAGTTCTTC.